This passage covers 13 T cell receptor beta chains from one sample sequenced in a study of OX40 agonist ivuxolimab in advanced cancers. Profiling relied on immunoSEQ multiplex PCR, and the TCRdb table lists in-frame clones only, not all of them. The sample gives more than 80,000 clones, about 90% of which show up once; 8.7% is in the top ten. Source: CD4+ or CD8+ T cells sorted from blood, taken in a trial of the OX40 agonist ivuxolimab. These receptors were taken from an adult with an advanced solid tumor such as melanoma, head and neck, liver or kidney cancer.

The chain combines TRBV5-5 with TRBJ1-1; unclear D gene. The CDR3 loop spans 13 amino acids. Germline V gene sequence: CDR1 SGHKS, CDR2 YYEKEE (reference sequence). Trimming cost V 0 bases and J 1 base, with 4 bases left between them. CDR3 DNA sequence: TGTGCCAGCAGCTTGGCTCAGAACACTGAAGCTTTCTTT. Encoded protein: CASSLAQNTEAFF.

In the case of this clone: The junction departs from the called germline gene at one end, perhaps through a read error. The genes are TRBV7-7 and TRBJ2-5; D unresolved. This CDR3 spans 13 amino acids. Germline V CDR1 and CDR2: SSHAT, FNYEAQ (reference sequence). In nucleotides, the CDR3 is TGTGCTAGCAGCTTTAGGCTACAAGAGACCCAGTACTTC. This gives the protein CASSFRLQETQYF.

The chain carries TRBV19 and TRBJ1-1, with TRBD1 matching over 9 bases. With 7 bases clipped from V and 1 base from J, the junction kept 10 bases outside the gene matches. The CDR3 runs 16 residues. CDR1 is LNHDA and CDR2 is SQIVND in the germline V gene (reference sequence). In nucleotides, the CDR3 is TGTGCCAGTACCGGAGAACAGGGGGCCCCGAACACTGAAGCTTTCTTT. It yields the protein CASTGEQGAPNTEAFF.

This clone was observed a single time. One end of the junction is discordant with germline, which a read error may explain. The chain joins TRBV7-7 to TRBJ2-5; D may be TRBD1 (5 bases). Germline assignment: CDR1 SSHAT and CDR2 FNYEAQ (reference sequence). The CDR3 consists of 13 residues. CDR3 in DNA: TGTGCTAGCAGCTTAGTTCAGGGTGAGACCCAGTACTTC. Translation: CASSLVQGETQYF.

The chain is built from TRBV6-5 and TRBJ1-1; D remains unclear. The germline V gene encodes CDR1 MNHEY and CDR2 SVGAGI. CDR3 length: 13 amino acids. Trimming left V 0 bases short and J 7 bases short, with 9 bases between. CDR3 bases: TGTGCCAGCAGTTACTCCGAGGCTGTTGAAGCTTTCTTT. Its protein product is CASSYSEAVEAFF.

The V call is TRBV30, the J call TRBJ2-3, with 7 bases that match TRBD1. V lost 2 bases to trimming and J lost 2 bases; unmatched junction nucleotides: 10. This CDR3 has 16 amino acids. Germline CDR1 reads GTSNPN; CDR2 reads SVGIG (reference sequence). The CDR3 here is CAWSIRLGQTTDTQYF. The CDR3 DNA reads TGTGCCTGGAGTATTCGATTGGGACAGACCACAGATACGCAGTATTTT.

V and J are TRBV7-3 and TRBJ2-3; D gene uncertain. Trimming took off 2 bases at V and 2 bases at J, with 8 bases between the two ends. Germline values: CDR1 SGHTA, CDR2 FQGTGA. The length of the CDR3 is 14 residues. The CDR3 nucleotides read TGTGCCAGCAGCTTACTCCCTAACACAGATACGCAGTATTTT. Amino acids: CASSLLPNTDTQYF.

This chain uses TRBV30 with TRBJ1-3; perhaps TRBD1 as D (6 bases). The germline gives CDR1 GTSNPN, CDR2 SVGIG (reference sequence). The CDR3 spans 15 residues. Trimming removed 1 base at V and 0 bases at J, with 10 bases between. CDR3 sequence: CAWSEGQTSGNTIYF. The CDR3 nucleotides are TGTGCCTGGAGTGAAGGACAGACCTCTGGAAACACCATATATTTT.

The chain uses TRBV9 and TRBJ1-5; tentatively, D is TRBD1 (6 bases). Trimming took 9 bases from V and 0 from J, leaving 16 bases between them. Germline CDR1 reads SGDLS; CDR2 reads YYNGEE. The CDR3 is made up of 15 amino acids. This chain's CDR3 is CAITKGGNSNQPQHF. The CDR3 nucleotides are TGTGCCATTACAAAAGGGGGGAATAGCAATCAGCCCCAGCATTTT.

This rearrangement joins TRBV19 to TRBJ2-4; perhaps TRBD2 as D (6 bases). The ends were cut back, 3 bases at V and 4 bases at J, with 13 bases in the middle. The germline V gene has CDR1 LNHDA and CDR2 SQIVND (reference sequence). The length of the CDR3 is 15 residues. The DNA for the CDR3 is TGTGCCAGTAGTATTTATCGGGGGACTAAAAACATTCAGTACTTC. Its protein product is CASSIYRGTKNIQYF.

The CDR3 region is CASSSWDRGDEQYF. The CDR3 nucleotides read TGTGCCAGCAGCTCCTGGGACAGGGGGGACGAGCAGTACTTC. The chain is built from TRBV13 and TRBJ2-7; 11 positions match TRBD1. Trimming at V came to 4 bases and at J to 5 bases, leaving 4 bases not matched to a gene. The CDR3 sequence is 14 residues long. Germline V lookup: CDR1 PRHDT, CDR2 FYEKMQ (reference sequence).

This clone was detected once. This chain connects TRBV30 to TRBJ2-7; no firm D call. CDR3 length: 12 amino acids. CDR1 and CDR2 (germline): GTSNPN, SVGIG (reference sequence). Trimming pared 2 bases from V and 2 bases from J, leaving 7 bases between. The CDR3 DNA sequence: TGTGCCTGGAGTACTAATACCTACGAGCAGTACTTC. This gives the protein CAWSTNTYEQYF.

V is TRBV19 and J is TRBJ2-3; D uncertain. The CDR3 is 15 residues long. V lost 3 bases, J lost 2 bases, and 12 bases lay in between. Germline lookup yields CDR1 LNHDA and CDR2 SQIVND (reference sequence). The CDR3 coding sequence is TGTGCCAGTAGTATTGATAGGGCGGACACAGATACGCAGTATTTT. Protein sequence: CASSIDRADTDTQYF.